The 16 T cell receptor beta chains given below trace back to one sample, sequenced in a study of cytomegalovirus exposure and HLA in healthy donors. Use of 60 Vbeta and 13 Jbeta primers characterized the PCR. Profiling relied on immunoSEQ multiplex PCR, and the TCRdb table lists in-frame clones only, not all of them. This table holds about 150,000 clones, 75% to 85% found once. The source material was PBMCs. The source of these receptors is a man aged 50 to 60 in good health and CMV-seropositive.

V usage is TRBV11-3 and J usage is TRBJ2-6, with D possibly being TRBD2 (6 bases). There are 17 residues in the CDR3. The germline V gene has CDR1 SGHNT and CDR2 YENEEA. The V and J ends lost 3 bases and 0 bases respectively, with 12 bases between them. The CDR3: CASSFGGGNSGANVLTF. The CDR3 nucleotides are TGTGCCAGCAGCTTCGGTGGGGGGAACTCTGGGGCCAACGTCCTGACTTTC.

J is TRBJ2-1 and V is TRBV27; a possible D gene is TRBD1 (5 bases). The ends were cut back, 5 bases at V and 8 bases at J, with 13 bases in the middle. Germline V gene data show CDR1 as MNHEY and CDR2 as SMNVEV (reference sequence). The CDR3 contains 13 residues. The CDR3 is CASSPKGWDEQFF. DNA for the CDR3: TGTGCCAGCAGTCCAAAGGGGTGGGATGAGCAGTTCTTC.

The J gene is TRBJ2-1, the V gene TRBV19, with 7 bases lining up with TRBD1. This CDR3 is built from 14 residues. Germline trimming cut 6 bases from V and 5 bases from J; bases unmatched to any gene: 7. Germline CDR1 is LNHDA and CDR2 is SQIVND (reference sequence). The CDR3 loop reads CASRDRAAHNEQFF. The CDR3 region has the DNA TGTGCCAGTAGAGACAGGGCCGCACACAATGAGCAGTTCTTC.

This clone showed up just a few times. The chain recombines TRBV18 with TRBJ2-7; no firm D call. CDR1 KGHSH and CDR2 LQKENI come from the germline V gene. The ends were cut back, 3 bases at V and 0 bases at J, with 3 bases in the middle. The CDR3 is 12 amino acids. CDR3 DNA: TGTGCCAGCTCACCTATCTCCTACGAGCAGTACTTC. This codes for CASSPISYEQYF.

A few counts support this clone. V is TRBV6-5 and J is TRBJ2-6; D is unresolved. Germline-derived CDR1 and CDR2 are MNHEY and SVGAGI. The V end was cut by 0 bases, the J end by 6 bases, with 6 bases between. The CDR3 sequence is 14 residues long. As DNA, the CDR3 is TGTGCCAGCAGTTACTCCCAGGAGGCCAACGTCCTGACTTTC. Translating gives CASSYSQEANVLTF.

The chain combines TRBV5-1 with TRBJ2-3; TRBD2 matches at 11 bases. CDR3 length: 16 amino acids. Germline CDR1 and CDR2: SGHRS and YFSETQ. The J segment lost 5 bases and the V segment lost 4 bases, leaving 9 bases of the junction unmatched. CDR3 loop: CASSPGSGREVDTQYF. The CDR3 DNA sequence: TGCGCCAGCAGCCCTGGTAGCGGGAGGGAGGTAGATACGCAGTATTTT.

The genes are TRBV7-8 and TRBJ2-3; D unresolved. Germline V CDR1 and CDR2: SGHVS, FQNEAQ. This CDR3 is built from 14 residues. V lost 1 base and J 1 base, leaving 6 bases between the germline ends. The CDR3 bases are TGTGCCAGCAGCTTAGGTATTGGCACAGATACGCAGTATTTT. Amino acid sequence: CASSLGIGTDTQYF.

CDR3 nucleotides: TGTGCCAGCAGACCAACTAGGGCCGGGGAGCTGTTTTTT. The encoded protein is CASRPTRAGELFF. The chain couples TRBV7-2 to TRBJ2-2, with a possible D match to TRBD2 (5 bases). V gave up 6 bases and J gave up 6 bases, with 11 bases separating them. CDR3 length: 13 residues. Germline CDR1 is SGHTA and CDR2 is FQGNSA.

The J gene is TRBJ2-7, the V gene TRBV19; D is unresolved. This CDR3 is 14 amino acids long. V dropped 6 bases and J dropped 0 bases, with 12 bases sitting between them. Germline assignment: CDR1 LNHDA and CDR2 SQIVND (reference sequence). The CDR3 reads CASSPTLSSYEQYF. Here the CDR3 DNA reads TGTGCCAGTAGCCCGACACTGAGCTCCTACGAGCAGTACTTC.

This clone came up once. The chain has TRBV6-5 and TRBJ1-2; D is uncertain. V was pared by 2 bases and J by 4 bases, with 11 bases between. CDR1 and CDR2 (germline): MNHEY, SVGAGI. The CDR3 consists of 14 residues. CDR3 nucleotides: TGTGCCAGCAGTTACGACGGTCCGGGCTATGGCTACACCTTC. This gives the protein CASSYDGPGYGYTF.

The chain recombines TRBV19 with TRBJ1-6; TRBD1 aligns across 7 bases. Germline V gene data show CDR1 as LNHDA and CDR2 as SQIVND (reference sequence). The CDR3 spans 17 residues. V lost 5 bases, J lost 10 bases, and 17 bases stayed unmatched. CDR3 in DNA: TGTGCCAGTAGTCACATTCCTTCAAGGGGGCGCGAATCACCCCTCCACTTT. Its translation: CASSHIPSRGRESPLHF.

This clone was seen a few times. The V gene is TRBV19, the J gene TRBJ2-5; 10 nucleotides line up with TRBD2. Looked up from germline, CDR1 is LNHDA and CDR2 is SQIVND (reference sequence). The CDR3 has 16 residues. With V trimmed by 3 bases and J by 5 bases, 9 bases remained unmatched. CDR3 sequence reads: CASSMIRTSGTETQYF. In nucleotides, the CDR3 is TGTGCCAGTAGTATGATACGGACTAGCGGTACCGAGACCCAGTACTTC. Full variable domain (missing parts from reference TRBV19 and TRBJ2-5): DGGITQSPKYLFRKEGQNVTLSCEQNLNHDAMYWYRQDPGQGLRLIYYSQIVNDFQKGDIAEGYSVSREKKESFPLTVTSAQKNPTAFYLCASSMIRTSGTETQYFGPGTRLLVL.

V usage is TRBV7-3 and J usage is TRBJ2-5, with D hard to call. CDR3 length equals 14 residues. Per the germline V gene, CDR1 is SGHTA and CDR2 is FQGTGA. V was trimmed by 4 bases and J by 5 bases, leaving 14 bases between them. CDR3 region: CASSSTPTEETQYF. CDR3 nucleotides: TGTGCCAGCAGCTCGACACCTACCGAGGAGACCCAGTACTTC.

This sequence joins TRBV6-4 and TRBJ2-2, with 10 bases matching TRBD2. Germline V gene lookup returns CDR1 MRHNA and CDR2 SNTAGT. CDR3 length: 14 residues. V dropped 5 bases and J dropped 3; count of bases not matched to a gene: 0. The CDR3 loop is CASSSGRDTGELFF. The DNA for the CDR3 is TGTGCCAGCAGTAGCGGGAGGGACACCGGGGAGCTGTTTTTT.

The chain couples TRBV5-4 to TRBJ2-5; D is uncertain. The CDR3 length is 16 residues. The germline V and J ends were trimmed by 4 bases and 6 bases, with 22 bases remaining between them. The germline V gene encodes CDR1 SGHNT and CDR2 YYREEE (reference sequence). The CDR3 sequence is CASSLPEEASRKTQYF. The CDR3 DNA is TGTGCCAGCAGCCTTCCCGAAGAGGCTTCTAGAAAGACCCAGTACTTC.

The rearrangement uses TRBV6-1 and TRBJ1-6, with 9 nucleotides matching TRBD1. The V segment lost 6 bases and the J segment 9 bases; nucleotides outside the gene matches: 3. Germline V CDR1 and CDR2: MNHNS, SASEGT. CDR3 length: 13 residues. The CDR3 region has the DNA TGTGCCAGCAGCTGGGACAGGGTTTCACCCCTCCACTTT. It yields the protein CASSWDRVSPLHF.